This T cell receptor beta chain is drawn from a study of T cells in narcolepsy. Study at large: Patients with NT1 or NT2 and healthy control donors were enrolled. General observations from the study: Same-patient CSF and blood CD4+ T cell clonotypes included HCRT-specific and TRIB2-specific autoreactive ones.

In regard to this clone: The target antigen is unknown.

This table comes from immunoSEQ multiplex PCR, and its TCRdb copy is limited to in-frame clones, with some not included. This table holds about 34,000 clones, roughly 80% found once. The CDR3 runs 15 residues. From germline, CDR1 is ENHRY and CDR2 SYGVKD. V was clipped by 4 bases and J by 0 bases; unmatched bases: 0. The chain joins TRBV10-3 to TRBJ2-6; 7 bases are shared with TRBD1. The sequenced material came from CD45RA- memory CD4+ T cells from PBMCs. This TCR was sampled from a human donor with narcolepsy. CDR3 DNA sequence: TGTGCCATCAGTGGGACAGGCTCTGGGGCCAACGTCCTGACTTTC. Encoded protein: CAISGTGSGANVLTF.